This T cell receptor beta chain was retrieved from a study of shared clonotypes between healthy human individuals. The sample holds a few counts of this clone. The CDR3 consists of 13 residues. Per germline, CDR1 SGHDN and CDR2 FVKESK. The V gene lost 4 bases and the J gene lost 5 bases, with 11 bases spanning the gap. Only in-frame clones appear in the TCRdb table, and some are missing; sequencing was by immunoSEQ multiplex PCR. This sample carries roughly 2 million clones, 85% to 95% of them seen once, and the ten largest clones take roughly 0.13%. This chain joins TRBV14 and TRBJ1-2; D is ambiguous. Sequencing input: naive CD4+ T cells sorted from blood. Subset given: CD45RA+ positively selected. The origin of this receptor is a man aged 18-30 years in good health. The CDR3 sequence is CASSPRWAYGYTF. The CDR3 region has the DNA TGTGCCAGCAGCCCTCGATGGGCGTATGGCTACACCTTC.